The 19 T cell receptor beta chains below were found in one sample sequenced in a study of shared clonotypes between healthy human individuals. Libraries were prepared by immunoSEQ multiplex PCR; TCRdb keeps only in-frame clonotypes and omits some of them. The sample gives some 2,500,000 clones, approximately 94% of which show up once; approximately 0.36% is in the top ten. Sequencing used naive CD4+ T cells from PBMCs. Subset given: CD45RA+ positively selected. The receptor source for this set is a man aged 18 to 30 in good health. Some clones in this sample may be carry-over from other donors' samples.

J is TRBJ2-7 and V is TRBV7-9; no clear D. Per germline, CDR1 SEHNR and CDR2 FQNEAQ (reference sequence). V shed 2 bases and J shed 6 bases, with 11 bases lying between them. CDR3 length equals 13 residues. CDR3 residues: CASSLLDSTEQYF. The CDR3 nucleotides are TGTGCCAGCAGCTTACTTGATAGCACCGAGCAGTACTTC.

On this clone itself: The final CDR3 position lacks the conserved phenylalanine or tryptophan, pointing to a likely read error. The limits of the CDR3 on the DNA are not certain, so only TCRdb's listed CDR3 is given. The V gene is TRBV9, the J gene TRBJ1-2; the listed D gene, TRBD1, was not tested against the DNA. The CDR3 has 14 residues if both end residues are counted. Germline CDR1 reads SGDLS; CDR2 reads YYNGEE. CDR3 amino acids: CASAPAGDRGGLRI.

A note on this clone: This CDR3 is also generated by other DNA sequences in the sample. The chain has TRBV18 and TRBJ1-1; D is unresolved. The CDR3 is made up of 13 amino acids. CDR1 is KGHSH, CDR2 LQKENI, per germline. The V end was cut by 1 base, the J end by 3 bases, with 6 bases between. This CDR3 reads CASSPRSDTEAFF. DNA for the CDR3: TGTGCCAGCTCACCACGATCGGACACTGAAGCTTTCTTT.

This sequence joins TRBV27 and TRBJ1-3; D not certain. Trimming shortened V by 6 bases and J by 4 bases, and 19 bases separated the two germline ends. Germline assignment: CDR1 MNHEY and CDR2 SMNVEV (reference sequence). CDR3 size: 16 residues. CDR3 DNA sequence: TGTGCCAGCAGGCAATTTTGGCGACGCTGCGGAAACACCATATATTTT. Amino acid sequence: CASRQFWRRCGNTIYF.

In the case of this clone: The DNA is omitted, as the CDR3 cannot be located on it reliably, and the CDR3 follows TCRdb's listing. CDR3 loop: CASSLAKGLRAGELFF. The rearrangement joins TRBV7-6 to TRBJ2-2; the table calls TRBD2, which could not be checked here. Germline values: CDR1 SGHVS, CDR2 FNYEAQ. A total of 16 residues make up the CDR3, ends included.

The chain joins TRBV5-1 to TRBJ2-3; D might be TRBD2 (5 bases). CDR1 SGHRS and CDR2 YFSETQ come from the germline V gene. Trimming left V 4 bases short and J 0 bases short, with 12 bases between. The CDR3 has 15 residues. The CDR3 DNA follows: TGCGCCAGCAGCCCGGTCCTAGCTAGCACAGATACGCAGTATTTT. This translates into CASSPVLASTDTQYF. The full variable domain, its missing parts supplied by reference TRBV5-1 and TRBJ2-3, is KAGVTQTPRYLIKTRGQQVTLSCSPISGHRSVSWYQQTPGQGLQFLFEYFSETQRNKGNFPGRFSGRQFSNSRSEMNVSTLELGDSALYLCASSPVLASTDTQYFGPGTRLTVL.

CDR3 DNA sequence: TGTGCGGGAGGGGGGGATGAGCAGTTCTTC. This encodes CAGGGDEQFF. This chain connects TRBV30 to TRBJ2-1; D possibly corresponds to TRBD2 (7 bases). The CDR3 loop spans 10 amino acids. Germline V gene sequence: CDR1 GTSNPN, CDR2 SVGIG (reference sequence). Using reference TRBV30 and TRBJ2-1 for the parts outside the CDR3, the full variable domain is SQTIHQWPATLVQPVGSPLSLECTVEGTSNPNLYWYRQAAGRGLQLLFYSVGIGQISSEVPQNLSASRPQDRQFILSSKKLLLSDSGFYLCAGGGDEQFFGPGTRLTVL.

J is TRBJ2-5 and V is TRBV19, with a weak D call TRBD2 (6 bases). Trimming took off 5 bases at V and 7 bases at J, with 17 bases between the two ends. CDR3 size: 14 residues. The germline CDR1 and CDR2 sequences are LNHDA and SQIVND (reference sequence). Here the CDR3 reads CASSPPGLRGTQYF. CDR3 coding DNA: TGTGCCAGTAGTCCCCCGGGACTCCGAGGGACCCAGTACTTC.

The V gene is TRBV6-6, the J gene TRBJ2-1; D ambiguous. Germline CDR1 is MNHNY and CDR2 is SVGAGI (reference sequence). This CDR3 comprises 13 residues. The V gene lost 0 bases and the J gene lost 10 bases, with 10 bases spanning the gap. CDR3: CASSYSPPNEQFF. The CDR3 coding sequence is TGTGCCAGCAGTTACTCGCCTCCTAACGAGCAGTTCTTC.

The rearrangement uses TRBV5-1 and TRBJ2-1; D not certain. The CDR3 extends over 15 amino acids. The V end was cut by 4 bases, the J end by 2 bases, with 13 bases between. Looked up from germline, CDR1 is SGHRS and CDR2 is YFSETQ. CDR3 protein: CASSADPGAYNEQFF. The CDR3 DNA sequence: TGCGCCAGCAGCGCGGACCCTGGGGCCTACAATGAGCAGTTCTTC.

This clone came up a few times. V usage is TRBV10-1 and J usage is TRBJ1-1, with unresolved D. Germline V gene data show CDR1 as WNHNN and CDR2 as SYGVQD (reference sequence). The CDR3 runs 13 residues. Between the trimmed V and J ends, which lost 0 bases and 5 bases, there was a span of 7 bases. The CDR3 coding sequence is TGCGCCAGCAGTGAGTCGTTGGAGACTGAAGCTTTCTTT. Amino acid sequence: CASSESLETEAFF.

V gene TRBV7-9 combines with J gene TRBJ2-2, with 7 bases lining up with TRBD1. Germline V gene sequence: CDR1 SEHNR, CDR2 FQNEAQ (reference sequence). V gave up 2 bases and J gave up 1 base; unmatched junction bases: 4. There are 16 residues in the CDR3. The CDR3 spells CASSLQQGMNTGELFF. For the CDR3, the DNA is TGTGCCAGCAGCTTACAACAGGGGATGAACACCGGGGAGCTGTTTTTT.

V and J are TRBV10-3 and TRBJ1-6; D is unresolved. Deletions cut 8 bases from V and 7 bases from J, with 9 bases between. Germline assignment: CDR1 ENHRY and CDR2 SYGVKD. This CDR3 is built from 12 residues. The CDR3 sequence is CAIADNNSPLHF. Here the CDR3 DNA reads TGTGCCATCGCTGATAACAATTCACCCCTCCACTTT.

The chain recombines TRBV5-4 with TRBJ2-2; 10 nucleotides line up with TRBD2. From germline, CDR1 is SGHNT and CDR2 YYREEE (reference sequence). The V gene end was trimmed by 0 bases and the J gene end by 8 bases; junction bases not matched to a gene: 7. The CDR3 covers 16 residues. The DNA for the CDR3 is TGTGCCAGCAGCTTGGCCCCAGCGGGAGGGCCTGGGGAGCTGTTTTTT. Translated: CASSLAPAGGPGELFF.

The rearrangement links TRBV14 to TRBJ1-2, with D tentatively TRBD1 (6 bases). Germline CDR1 and CDR2: SGHDN and FVKESK. Between the trimmed V and J ends, which lost 4 bases and 5 bases, there was a span of 14 bases. The CDR3 consists of 14 residues. The DNA for the CDR3 is TGTGCCAGCAGCCCCGGGACAAACCTTTATGGCTACACCTTC. It codes for CASSPGTNLYGYTF. Full variable domain (rest looked up from reference TRBV14 and TRBJ1-2): EAGVTQFPSHSVIEKGQTVTLRCDPISGHDNLYWYRRVMGKEIKFLLHFVKESKQDESGMPNNRFLAERTGGTYSTLKVQPAELEDSGVYFCASSPGTNLYGYTFGSGTRLTVV.

The chain is built from TRBV28 and TRBJ1-5; 8 bases line up with TRBD1. This CDR3 region has 14 residues. The germline V gene has CDR1 MDHEN and CDR2 SYDVKM. Germline trimming cut 6 bases from V and 2 bases from J; bases unmatched to any gene: 3. The CDR3 nucleotides read TGTGCCAGCAGGAAGGGACAGGGCAATCAGCCCCAGCATTTT. This sequence encodes CASRKGQGNQPQHF.

This sequence joins TRBV5-1 and TRBJ2-5, with 8 positions matching TRBD1. V dropped 4 bases and J dropped 6; count of bases not matched to a gene: 8. This CDR3 comprises 14 residues. Per the germline V gene, CDR1 is SGHRS and CDR2 is YFSETQ. This CDR3 is CASSGLTGVKTQYF. The CDR3 DNA follows: TGCGCCAGCAGCGGGCTGACAGGGGTAAAGACCCAGTACTTC.

The chain is built from TRBV5-1 and TRBJ2-2; D possibly corresponds to TRBD2 (5 bases). Trimming removed 0 bases at V and 3 bases at J, with 12 bases between. This CDR3 comprises 16 residues. Germline V gene data show CDR1 as SGHRS and CDR2 as YFSETQ. Written as DNA, the CDR3 is TGCGCCAGCAGCTTGGACGTGTTCGGGGACACCGGGGAGCTGTTTTTT. Translating gives CASSLDVFGDTGELFF.

This clone was seen only once. The chain joins TRBV19 to TRBJ1-1, with D tentatively TRBD1 (5 bases). Germline values: CDR1 LNHDA, CDR2 SQIVND (reference sequence). Trimming removed 2 bases at V and 0 bases at J, with 13 bases between. The CDR3 is 16 amino acids. The CDR3 spells CASSISGGVMNTEAFF. CDR3 DNA sequence: TGTGCCAGTAGTATATCGGGGGGAGTGATGAACACTGAAGCTTTCTTT.